The rows below give T cell receptor beta chains drawn from one sample of a study of T cell repertoires and HLA-DP antigens. This table comes from immunoSEQ multiplex PCR, and its TCRdb copy is limited to in-frame clones, with some not included. Of about 89,000 clones detected, about 89% appear once; the ten largest clones hold approximately 1.5%. Their antigen targets remain unknown. The sample was CD4+ T cells from PBMCs. The source is a man aged 50-59 years in good health and CMV-seronegative. Both conserved end residues are part of each CDR3. The D gene is left open where the match is weak. Some rows mark clone size as missing; the rest say once, few, many or name a class of expanded clone.

TRBD1	once	TRBJ2-5	13	TRBV7-2	CASSRDRQETQYF	TGTGCCAGCAGCCGGGACAGACAAGAGACCCAGTACTTC
-	-	TRBJ2-7	13	TRBV27	CASRQSASYEQYF	TGTGCCAGCAGACAGTCCGCTTCCTACGAGCAGTACTTC
TRBD1	-	TRBJ1-6	16	TRBV18	CASSRGTGESNSPLHF	TGTGCCAGCTCGCGGGGGACAGGGGAATCAAATTCACCCCTCCACTTT
-	-	TRBJ2-3	14	TRBV7-2	CASSRVTGTDTQYF	TGTGCCAGCAGCCGAGTGACAGGCACAGATACGCAGTATTTT
TRBD1	-	TRBJ1-6	15	TRBV10-3	CAISRQGPRDSPLHF	TGTGCCATCAGCAGACAGGGACCTCGGGATTCACCCCTCCACTTT
TRBD1	-	TRBJ2-1	13	TRBV5-1	CASKTGGLNEQFF	TGCGCCAGCAAGACAGGGGGCCTAAATGAGCAGTTCTTC
-	once	TRBJ1-5	13	TRBV30	CAWSHGPNQPQHF	TGTGCCTGGAGTCACGGCCCAAATCAGCCCCAGCATTTT
-	-	TRBJ1-5	12	TRBV6-1	CASAKGGQPQHF	TGTGCCAGCGCTAAGGGGGGACAGCCCCAGCATTTT
-	-	TRBJ2-3	14	TRBV7-2	CASSPRGTTDTQYF	TGTGCCAGCAGCCCTAGAGGAACAACAGATACGCAGTATTTT
-	once	TRBJ1-2	13	TRBV11-1	CASSLDRVYGYTF	TGTGCCAGCAGCTTAGACCGGGTCTATGGCTACACCTTC
TRBD2	-	TRBJ2-2	15	TRBV9	CASSLAGSNTGELFF	TGTGCCAGCAGCCTAGCGGGATCGAACACCGGGGAGCTGTTTTTT
TRBD1	-	TRBJ1-1	16	TRBV28	CASRTGTGGFGTEAFF	TGTGCCAGCAGAACCGGGACAGGGGGGTTCGGGACTGAAGCTTTCTTT
-	once	TRBJ2-3	15	TRBV18	CASSLGMGGTDTQYF	TGTGCCAGCTCACTGGGAATGGGGGGCACAGATACGCAGTATTTT